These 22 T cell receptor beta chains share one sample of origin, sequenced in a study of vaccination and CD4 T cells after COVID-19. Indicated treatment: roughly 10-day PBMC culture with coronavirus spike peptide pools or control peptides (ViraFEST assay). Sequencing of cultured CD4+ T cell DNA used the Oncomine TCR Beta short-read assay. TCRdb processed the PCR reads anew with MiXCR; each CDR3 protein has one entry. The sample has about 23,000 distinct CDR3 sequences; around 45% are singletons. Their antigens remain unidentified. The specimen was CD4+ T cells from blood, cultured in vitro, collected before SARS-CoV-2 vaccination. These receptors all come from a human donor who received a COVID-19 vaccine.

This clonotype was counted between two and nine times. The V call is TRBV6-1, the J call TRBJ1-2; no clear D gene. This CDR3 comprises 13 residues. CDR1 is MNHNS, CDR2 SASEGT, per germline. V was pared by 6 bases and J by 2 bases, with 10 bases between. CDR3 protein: CASSPRGNYGYTF. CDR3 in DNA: TGTGCCAGCAGCCCTAGAGGAAACTATGGCTACACCTTC.

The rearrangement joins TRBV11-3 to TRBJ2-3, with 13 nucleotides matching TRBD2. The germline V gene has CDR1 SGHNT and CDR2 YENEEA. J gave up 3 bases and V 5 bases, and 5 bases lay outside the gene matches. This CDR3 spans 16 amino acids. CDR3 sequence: CASSPPTSGGTDTQYF. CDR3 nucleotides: TGTGCCAGCAGCCCACCGACTAGCGGGGGGACAGATACGCAGTATTTT.

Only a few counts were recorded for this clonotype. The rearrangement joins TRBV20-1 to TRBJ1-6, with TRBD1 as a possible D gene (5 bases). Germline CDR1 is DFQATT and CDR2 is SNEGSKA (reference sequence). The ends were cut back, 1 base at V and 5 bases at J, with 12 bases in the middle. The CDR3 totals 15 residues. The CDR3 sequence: CSARGMRGDNSPLHF. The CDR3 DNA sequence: TGCAGTGCTAGAGGCATGCGGGGGGATAATTCACCCCTCCACTTT.

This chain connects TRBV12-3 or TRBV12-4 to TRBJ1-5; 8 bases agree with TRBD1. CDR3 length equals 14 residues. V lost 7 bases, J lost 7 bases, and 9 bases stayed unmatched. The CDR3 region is CASTPTGAGQPQHF. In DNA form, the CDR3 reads TGTGCCAGCACCCCGACAGGGGCGGGACAGCCCCAGCATTTT.

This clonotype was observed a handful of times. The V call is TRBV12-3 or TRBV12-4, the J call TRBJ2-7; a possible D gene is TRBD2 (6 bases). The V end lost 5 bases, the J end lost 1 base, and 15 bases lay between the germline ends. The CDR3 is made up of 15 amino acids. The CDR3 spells CASSRNSGRSYEQYF. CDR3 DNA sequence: TGTGCCAGCAGTCGTAACTCAGGGAGGTCCTACGAGCAGTACTTC.

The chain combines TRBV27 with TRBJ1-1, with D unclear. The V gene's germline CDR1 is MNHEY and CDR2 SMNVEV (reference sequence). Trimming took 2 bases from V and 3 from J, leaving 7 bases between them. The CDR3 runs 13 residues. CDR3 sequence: CASSLRVYTEAFF. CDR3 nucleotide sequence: TGTGCCAGCAGTTTAAGGGTATACACTGAAGCTTTCTTT.

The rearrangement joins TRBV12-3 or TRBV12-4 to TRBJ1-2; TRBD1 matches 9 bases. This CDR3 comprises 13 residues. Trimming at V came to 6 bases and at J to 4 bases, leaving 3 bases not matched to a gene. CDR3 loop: CASRQGAGYGYTF. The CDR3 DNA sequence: TGTGCCAGCAGACAGGGGGCTGGCTATGGCTACACCTTC.

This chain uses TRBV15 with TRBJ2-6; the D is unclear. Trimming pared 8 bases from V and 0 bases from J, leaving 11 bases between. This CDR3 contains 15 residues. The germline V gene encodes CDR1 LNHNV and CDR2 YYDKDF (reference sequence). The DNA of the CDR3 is TGTGCCACCTCCCGTAGGAACTCTGGGGCCAACGTCCTGACTTTC. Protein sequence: CATSRRNSGANVLTF.

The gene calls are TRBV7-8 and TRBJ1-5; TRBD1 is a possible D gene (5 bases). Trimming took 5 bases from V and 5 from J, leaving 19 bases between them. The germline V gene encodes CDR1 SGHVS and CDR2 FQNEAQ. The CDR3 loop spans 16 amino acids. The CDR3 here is CASSPRGVGLYQPQHF. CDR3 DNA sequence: TGTGCCAGCAGCCCGAGAGGGGTTGGGCTTTATCAGCCCCAGCATTTT.

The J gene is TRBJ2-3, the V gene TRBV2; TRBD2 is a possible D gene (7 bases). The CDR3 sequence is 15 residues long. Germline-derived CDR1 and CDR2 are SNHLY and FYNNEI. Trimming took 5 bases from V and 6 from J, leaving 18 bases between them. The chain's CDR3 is CASSRGANPRDTQYF. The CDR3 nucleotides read TGTGCCAGCAGTCGGGGGGCAAACCCGCGGGATACGCAGTATTTT.

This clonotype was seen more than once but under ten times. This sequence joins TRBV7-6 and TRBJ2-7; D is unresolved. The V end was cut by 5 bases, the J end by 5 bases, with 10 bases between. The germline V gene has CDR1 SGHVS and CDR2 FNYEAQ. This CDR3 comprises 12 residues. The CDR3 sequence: CASSQPFDEQYF. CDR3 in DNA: TGTGCCAGCAGCCAACCTTTCGACGAGCAGTACTTC.

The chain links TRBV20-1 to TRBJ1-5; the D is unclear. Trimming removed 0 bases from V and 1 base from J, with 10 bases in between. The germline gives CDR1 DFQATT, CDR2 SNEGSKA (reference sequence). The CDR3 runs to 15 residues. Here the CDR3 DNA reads TGCAGTGCTAGAGAGGTTAGAGGGAGCAATCAGCCCCAGCATTTT. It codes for CSAREVRGSNQPQHF.

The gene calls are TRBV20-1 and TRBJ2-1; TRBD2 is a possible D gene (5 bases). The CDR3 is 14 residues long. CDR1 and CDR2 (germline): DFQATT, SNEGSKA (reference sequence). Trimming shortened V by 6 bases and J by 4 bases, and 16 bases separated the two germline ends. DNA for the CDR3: TGCAGTGCCAGACACTGGAGGAGTTACAATGAGCAGTTCTTC. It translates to CSARHWRSYNEQFF.

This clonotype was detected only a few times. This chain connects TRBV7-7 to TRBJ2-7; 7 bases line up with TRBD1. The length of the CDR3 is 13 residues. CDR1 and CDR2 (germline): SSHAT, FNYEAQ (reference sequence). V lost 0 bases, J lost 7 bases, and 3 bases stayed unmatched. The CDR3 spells CASSLAAGGEQYF. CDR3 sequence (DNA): TGTGCCAGCAGCTTAGCGGCAGGGGGTGAGCAGTACTTC.

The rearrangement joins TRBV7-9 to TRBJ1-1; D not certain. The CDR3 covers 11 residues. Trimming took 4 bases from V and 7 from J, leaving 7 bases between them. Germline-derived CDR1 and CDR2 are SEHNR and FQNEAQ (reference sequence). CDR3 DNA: TGTGCCAGCAGCTACCGTATTGAAGCTTTCTTT. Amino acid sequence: CASSYRIEAFF.

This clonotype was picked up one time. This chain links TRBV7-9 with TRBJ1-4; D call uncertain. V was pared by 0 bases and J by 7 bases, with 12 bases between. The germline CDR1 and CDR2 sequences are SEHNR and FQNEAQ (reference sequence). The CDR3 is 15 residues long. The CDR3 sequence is CASSLALGGGEKLFF. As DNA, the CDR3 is TGTGCCAGCAGCTTAGCCCTGGGAGGAGGTGAAAAACTGTTTTTT. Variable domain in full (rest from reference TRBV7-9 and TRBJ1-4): DTGVSQNPRHKITKRGQNVTFRCDPISEHNRLYWYRQTLGQGPEFLTYFQNEAQLEKSRLLSDRFSAERPKGSFSTLEIQRTEQGDSAMYLCASSLALGGGEKLFFGSGTQLSVL.

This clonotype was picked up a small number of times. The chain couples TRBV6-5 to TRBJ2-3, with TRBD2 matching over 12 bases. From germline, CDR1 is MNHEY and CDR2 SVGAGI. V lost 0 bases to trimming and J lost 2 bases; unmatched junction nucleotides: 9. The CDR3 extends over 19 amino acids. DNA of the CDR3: TGTGCCAGCAGTTACTCGCCTTACTCTAGCGGGGGGGCCACAGATACGCAGTATTTT. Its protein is CASSYSPYSSGGATDTQYF.

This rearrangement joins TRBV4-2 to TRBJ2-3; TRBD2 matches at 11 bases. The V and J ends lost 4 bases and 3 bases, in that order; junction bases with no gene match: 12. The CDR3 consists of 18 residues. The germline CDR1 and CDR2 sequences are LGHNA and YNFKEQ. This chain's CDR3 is CASSPGGLAGGDTDTQYF. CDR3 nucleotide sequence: TGTGCCAGCAGCCCAGGAGGACTAGCGGGCGGGGATACAGATACGCAGTATTTT.

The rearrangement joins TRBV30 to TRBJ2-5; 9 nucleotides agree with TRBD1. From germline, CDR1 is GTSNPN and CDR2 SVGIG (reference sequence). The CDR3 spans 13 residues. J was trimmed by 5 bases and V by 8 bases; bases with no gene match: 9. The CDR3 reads CARGQGIGETQYF. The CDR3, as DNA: TGTGCCCGGGGACAGGGTATAGGGGAGACCCAGTACTTC.

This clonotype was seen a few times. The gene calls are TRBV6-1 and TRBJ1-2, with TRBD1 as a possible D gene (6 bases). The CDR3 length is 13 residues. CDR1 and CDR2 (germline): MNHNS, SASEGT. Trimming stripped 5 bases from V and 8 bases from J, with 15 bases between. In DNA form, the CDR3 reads TGTGCCAGCAGTCCCCAGGGGCGTGCAGGCTACACCTTC. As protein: CASSPQGRAGYTF.

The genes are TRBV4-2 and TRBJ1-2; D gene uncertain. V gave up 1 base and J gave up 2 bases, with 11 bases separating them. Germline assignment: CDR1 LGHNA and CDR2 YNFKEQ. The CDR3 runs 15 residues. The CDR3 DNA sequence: TGTGCCAGCAGCCAAGGTGGCAGGAGGAACTATGGCTACACCTTC. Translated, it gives CASSQGGRRNYGYTF.

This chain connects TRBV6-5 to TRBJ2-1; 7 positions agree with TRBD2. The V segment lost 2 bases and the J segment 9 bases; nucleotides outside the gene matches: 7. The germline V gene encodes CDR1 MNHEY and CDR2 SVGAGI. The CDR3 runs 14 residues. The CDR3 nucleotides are TGTGCCAGCAGTTACCGGCGACTAGCTAGTGAGCAGTTCTTC. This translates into CASSYRRLASEQFF.